The source of this T cell receptor beta chain is a study of cytomegalovirus exposure and HLA in healthy donors. Findings and limits, study-wide: Later analysis demonstrated an association between a missense DCLRE1C variant and TCR beta V- and J-gene trimming.

The PCR ran on 60 Vbeta and 13 Jbeta primers. Profiling relied on immunoSEQ multiplex PCR, and the TCRdb table lists in-frame clones only, not all of them. The data contain more than 140,000 clones, around 80% of them seen just once; the ten biggest clones take up approximately 6.1%. For this clone: As yet, its antigen is unknown.

Looked up from germline, CDR1 is MDHEN and CDR2 is SYDVKM. The CDR3 extends over 12 amino acids. V lost 6 bases to trimming and J lost 8 bases, with 14 bases between them. This TCR came from a man aged 25-45 years in good health and CMV-seropositive. The chain joins TRBV28 to TRBJ2-7; D unclear. The sample taken for sequencing was PBMCs. CDR3 bases: TGTGCCAGCAGCCCAGGTTTAATTCAGCAGTACTTC. It yields the protein CASSPGLIQQYF.